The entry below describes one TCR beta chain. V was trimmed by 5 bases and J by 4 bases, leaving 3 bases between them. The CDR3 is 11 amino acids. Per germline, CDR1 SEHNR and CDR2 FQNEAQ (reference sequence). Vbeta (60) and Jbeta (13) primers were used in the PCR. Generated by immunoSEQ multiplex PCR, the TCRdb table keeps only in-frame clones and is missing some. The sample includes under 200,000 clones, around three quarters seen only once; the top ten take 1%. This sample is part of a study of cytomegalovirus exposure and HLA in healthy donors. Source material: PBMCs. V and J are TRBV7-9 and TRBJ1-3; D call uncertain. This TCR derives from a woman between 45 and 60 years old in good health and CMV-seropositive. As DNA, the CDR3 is TGTGCCAGCAGCCCAGGAAACACCATATATTTT. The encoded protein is CASSPGNTIYF.